This TCR beta chain was identified in a study of cytomegalovirus exposure and HLA in healthy donors (TCRdb year 2017). Broadly, across the study: An earlier analysis of roughly 500 of the donors reported approximately 300 Gb of sequence data and approximately 120 million unique TCR beta sequences obtained from about 179 million T cells. An early release that covered roughly 600 HLA-typed donors contained approximately 300 gigabases of sequencing data and tens of millions of unique TCR sequences. The genetic ancestry cluster associated with self-reported Caucasian donors included 81% of the roughly 400 genotyped donors. The study aimed to test whether signatures of past pathogen exposure could be identified by cataloging public T cell receptors. The study profiled the T cell repertoires of approximately 700 subjects by immunosequencing and related them to cytomegalovirus serostatus. Along with the approximately 650-subject first cohort, a separate validation cohort of over 90 different subjects was used. High-throughput TCR immunosequencing, statistical association of individual TCRs with disease status, and machine learning were combined to predict cytomegalovirus infection status. A later analysis re-examined previously published TCR beta repertoires from more than 650 donors and added high-resolution HLA genotyping to investigate patterns of TCR occurrence. Rather than using new phenotypic data, the later analysis identified candidate immune exposures from TCR beta sequences and from how often those sequences occurred across donors. An earlier analysis of 500 to 650 of the donors applied high-throughput TCR beta sequencing to assess whether each TCR beta V gene segment acted as functional or pseudogenic. Donor age, sex, ethnicity and CMV serostatus were compiled together with the repertoire data. A later genetic analysis used genome-wide SNP genotypes for about 55% of the 666 donors, treating that subset as a discovery cohort. Every discovery cohort repertoire had been produced on one sequencing platform. Both class I and class II loci were covered by HLA typing, at four-digit resolution. Typing coverage differed by locus: A, B, C, DRB1 and DQB1 were typed in roughly 620-640 donors, DQA1 in around 500, DPA1 in some 610, and DPB1 in roughly 470. Because of strong linkage in the cohort, four to six DR-DQ haplotypes were treated as single units for association and clustering. On average, 235,054 unique TCR beta nucleotide sequences were sequenced per donor among more than 350 genotyped donors of the cohort, with about 17% of those sequences being non-productive.

Trimming costs V 2 bases and J 2 bases, and their ends lie 7 bases apart. The CDR3 measures 13 amino acids from cysteine to phenylalanine. Only the CDR3 portion is preserved as DNA: 39 bases, with reading frame beginning at the first base. CDR1 is given as SNHLY and CDR2 as FYNNEI, both from the germline V gene. In its sample, this clone was seen a few times. Its antigen is currently not known. Nothing much larger sits one base from this clone, and base qualities are not available. Paper-wide results and their limitations: A further reported finding was that TCR beta sequences accurately predicted the HLA-A and HLA-B alleles for most subjects in the first cohort. In a later genetic analysis, fewer N-insertions in productive TCRs were reported among donors in an Asian-associated ancestry cluster than the roughly 700-donor mean. The authors suggested that the approach could potentially be generalized to other disease states and immunological phenotypes. The 87-base-pair reads could not distinguish some IMGT-functional V segments, including TRBV6-2 and TRBV6-3, so those segments were excluded. Specific HLA alleles were associated with 15,000 to 20,000 TCR beta sequences at a false discovery rate of 0.05 in a later analysis. A cluster of highly shared sequence variants was judged likely to be a technical artifact of the sequencing pipeline. Three of the identified cytomegalovirus-associated TCR beta chains were confirmed in vitro to be specific for cytomegalovirus antigens. A total of fewer than 200 TCR beta chains were listed by the study as associated with cytomegalovirus. In a later analysis, several top co-occurrence clusters were reported to appear linked to parvovirus B19, influenza, CMV and Epstein-Barr virus. Linkage disequilibrium might explain the correlated functional status among segregating V segments, but an unknown experimental factor could not be excluded. In both the original and validation cohorts, the classifier was reported to diagnose cytomegalovirus status with high specificity and sensitivity. A later analysis found that most CMV-associated TCR beta chains appeared HLA-restricted, with HLA associations seemingly driven largely by CMV exposure. Broadly in line with IMGT annotations, most TCR beta V segments showed up in productive rearrangements about 90% or about 30% of the time in an earlier analysis of 450 to 600 of the donors. Strong co-occurrence of HLA alleles, especially DR and DQ, made assigning TCR associations to individual alleles difficult. According to a later analysis, TCR association rates differed among HLA loci, with DRB1 alleles showing the most associated TCRs and HLA-C alleles showing the fewest. HLA typing was unavailable for some donors at each locus, so association tests used only the typed subset. The presence/absence analyses assumed that sequencing depth was roughly uniform across donors, and that assumption may not be true. While some public TCRs were present in many individuals, most TCR sequences turned up only very rarely across donors. V-gene and J-gene trimming of TCR beta chains was associated with a missense DCLRE1C variant in a later genetic analysis, and the association was replicated in an independent cohort. In this cohort, only TCR beta chains were sequenced, and detectable features were limited by the absence of alpha or paired-chain data. The only immune exposure information available for the cohort was CMV serostatus. Compared with equally common non-associated chains, HLA-associated TCR beta chains in a later analysis were more clonally expanded and had lower generation probabilities. Roughly 15 rarely observed V segments, including chromosome 9 orphons, were excluded from the earlier analysis of several hundred of the donors because counts were too low.

In total, 500 to 700 healthy bone marrow donors made up the cohort. At the time of sampling, every cohort member was nominally healthy, though immune exposures that went unrecorded were likely present. The donor was CMV seropositive and belonged to the group of 250 to 350 seropositive cohort members. Each donor provided a peripheral blood sample, and peripheral blood mononuclear cells were used for TCR beta sequencing. The Qiagen DNeasy Blood Extraction Kit was used to extract genomic DNA from the blood cell samples. Library preparation was by the immunoSEQ multiplex PCR assay. A mixture of 60 forward primers for TCR Vbeta segments and 13 reverse primers for TCR Jbeta segments was used in the multiplex PCR. The CDR3 region of rearranged TCR beta genes was amplified from genomic DNA with a multiplex PCR assay. Amplified TCR beta libraries were sequenced as 87-base-pair reads on the Illumina HiSeq System. From the authors' description of their analysis: In a later analysis, tens of millions of unique TCR beta chains were counted across the 650 to 750 repertoires, and roughly 10 million of these chains were shared by at least two donors. A nearest-neighbor algorithm error-corrected the raw reads and collapsed the reads into unique sequences, merging closely related sequences to remove PCR and sequencing errors. V, D and J gene segments were assigned by aligning CDR3 sequences to IMGT reference sequences. For a sequence to be retained, a match of at least six nucleotides was required to both a V gene segment and a J gene segment. A rearrangement was called productive if the CDR3 had no stop codons and remained in frame with V and J, and every other rearrangement was called non-productive. CDR3 was defined by IMGT convention, running from the second conserved V-encoded cysteine to the conserved J-encoded phenylalanine. Sequences without an unambiguous match to a single V gene segment were excluded from the earlier analysis of about 630 of the donors. An earlier analysis of fewer than 750 of the donors classified V segments as functional when productive rearrangements were above 56.7% and as segregating when the standard deviation between donors was above 5%. To diagnose cytomegalovirus status from the catalog of TCR beta chain sequences, a statistical classification framework was built. A later analysis assigned V and J genes by comparing TCR nucleotide sequences with IMGT/GENE-DB human TR gene sequences. Using the TCRdist pipeline, a later analysis assigned CDR3 sequences along with most-parsimonious VDJ recombination scenarios. In a later analysis, each TCR beta chain was defined by its CDR3 amino acid sequence together with its V-gene family, and reads lacking a unique V-gene family were excluded. To address suspected cross-contamination and a sequencing artifact, a later analysis removed roughly 640 highly shared, low-generation-probability nucleotide sequences. For each public chain, a later analysis derived a clonal expansion index from normalized ranks of inferred template counts within each repertoire. In a later analysis, generation probabilities were computed using a VDJ recombination model fitted to out-of-frame rearrangements, and the results were checked against IGoR. In a later analysis, hypergeometric tests were used to score TCR-TCR, TCR-HLA and TCR-CMV co-occurrence, with a repertoire-size bias correction applied to TCR pairs. False discovery rates were estimated in a later analysis by permuting HLA or CMV assignments 20 times. In a later analysis, co-occurring TCRs were grouped using DBSCAN, and TCRdist sequence similarity was added for clustering within HLA-allele-positive subsets. For co-occurrence clustering, repertoires with fewer than 30,000 or more than 120,000 public chains were excluded, along with about five repertoires with anomalous nucleotide sharing. TCRdb holds this immuneACCESS table with in-frame rearrangements only. Some clones are missing; in checked studies, unresolved V genes explain under half, and the rest has no known cause. The D gene and trimming were derived from the DNA, and the V and J assignments and clone size from that table. This sample is represented by approximately 99,000 clones; about four fifths of them were singletons. Around 5.2% of the sample belongs to the ten largest clones.

The receptor was derived from a man aged 40-50 years in good health and CMV-seropositive. Recombination connected TRBV2 to TRBJ2-7; no D gene call is confident. What was sequenced was PBMCs. The DNA sequence is given as TGTGCCAGCAGTGAACCAGAAACCTACGAGCAGTACTTC. It translates to CASSEPETYEQYF.